This T cell receptor beta chain comes out of a study of identical twins. A few counts support this clonotype. TCRdb re-derived calls from the 5' RACE reads in MiXCR, one entry per CDR3 protein. Of hundreds of thousands of distinct CDR3 sequences listed, over 15% are singletons. CDR1 and CDR2 from the germline V gene are SEHNR and FQNEAQ (reference sequence). This CDR3 contains 14 residues. With 7 bases clipped from V and 8 bases from J, the junction kept 6 bases outside the gene matches. Separately, the same data were catalogued under a study of T cells expressing NK-cell markers.

This clonotype was obtained from a woman younger than 30 in good health. The sample was PBMCs. The rearrangement joins TRBV7-9 to TRBJ2-1, with 12 bases aligning to TRBD2. CDR3: CASITSGRLDEQFF. DNA for the CDR3: TGTGCCAGCATCACTAGCGGGAGGTTGGATGAGCAGTTCTTC.